The T cell receptor beta chain described here comes from a study of blood T cell repertoires in COVID-19. The V gene end was trimmed by 4 bases and the J gene end by 2 bases; junction bases not matched to a gene: 5. The germline V gene has CDR1 MDHEN and CDR2 SYDVKM. This CDR3 region has 14 residues. Sequencing used immunoSEQ multiplex PCR; TCRdb keeps in-frame clones, though not all of them. The table lists tens of thousands of clones, roughly 82% of them singletons. The chain recombines TRBV28 with TRBJ2-7; 7 bases map to TRBD1. The clonotype originates from a woman of 80 years or more with acute or convalescent COVID-19. The sequencing sample was made of peripheral blood. The chain's CDR3 is CASSYSGQPYEQYF. DNA of the CDR3: TGTGCCAGCAGTTACTCGGGACAGCCCTACGAGCAGTACTTC.